The next 25 T cell receptor beta chains were all read from a single sample in a study of blood T cell repertoires in COVID-19. Libraries were prepared by immunoSEQ multiplex PCR; TCRdb keeps only in-frame clonotypes and omits some of them. The table lists fewer than 25,000 clones, about 83% of them singletons. The sample comprised peripheral blood. The receptors stem from a human donor in a cohort sampled during active COVID-19.

The V and J genes are TRBV27 and TRBJ2-3; 9 bases map to TRBD2. J gave up 9 bases and V 3 bases, and 13 bases lay outside the gene matches. The germline V gene encodes CDR1 MNHEY and CDR2 SMNVEV (reference sequence). This CDR3 comprises 16 residues. The CDR3 DNA is TGTGCCAGCAGTTTGGCTAGCGGGACATCCTTAGGGACGCAGTATTTT. This codes for CASSLASGTSLGTQYF.

This chain joins TRBV9 and TRBJ2-5, with TRBD2 matching 7 bases. Germline V gene lookup returns CDR1 SGDLS and CDR2 YYNGEE. After removal of 4 bases from V and 5 bases from J, the junction contained 11 bases not matched to a gene. The CDR3 is 15 amino acids. CDR3 DNA sequence: TGTGCCAGCAGCCGCGGACTAGGTGGTAGGGAGACCCAGTACTTC. Its protein is CASSRGLGGRETQYF. Using reference TRBV9 and TRBJ2-5 for the parts outside the CDR3, the full variable domain is DSGVTQTPKHLITATGQRVTLRCSPRSGDLSVYWYQQSLDQGLQFLIQYYNGEERAKGNILERFSAQQFPDLHSELNLSSLELGDSALYFCASSRGLGGRETQYFGPGTRLLVL.

The gene calls are TRBV11-2 and TRBJ2-1; 7 positions agree with TRBD2. Germline CDR1 SGHAT, CDR2 FQNNGV. Germline trimming cut 1 base from V and 3 bases from J; bases unmatched to any gene: 12. This CDR3 has 18 residues. The CDR3 DNA sequence: TGTGCCAGCAGCTTAGGAGGTAGCGGGTCTCTATTCTACAATGAGCAGTTCTTC. Translating it yields CASSLGGSGSLFYNEQFF.

The V call is TRBV29-1, the J call TRBJ1-5; TRBD1 is a possible D gene (5 bases). This CDR3 has 13 residues. V was cut by 5 bases and J by 2 bases, with 10 bases left in between. Per the germline V gene, CDR1 is SQVTM and CDR2 is ANQGSEA. CDR3 amino acids: CSVRGSGNQPQHF. The CDR3 nucleotides are TGCAGCGTTCGGGGGTCAGGCAATCAGCCCCAGCATTTT.

The chain employs TRBV3-1 (or the pseudogene TRBV3-2) and TRBJ2-7; a weak D match, TRBD2 (6 bases). Trimming cost V 4 bases and J 7 bases, with 17 bases left between them. The CDR3 sequence is 14 residues long. Germline V gives CDR1 LGHDT, CDR2 YNNKEL (reference sequence). The CDR3 loop is CASSPLRIAGEQYF. For the CDR3, the DNA is TGTGCCAGCAGCCCACTCAGGATTGCGGGGGAGCAGTACTTC.

V and J are TRBV10-3 and TRBJ2-1, with 9 bases aligning to TRBD1. CDR1 is ENHRY and CDR2 is SYGVKD in the germline V gene. This CDR3 region has 17 residues. Trimming at V came to 0 bases and at J to 5 bases, leaving 8 bases not matched to a gene. CDR3 loop: CAISESGTGWSNNEQFF. DNA of the CDR3: TGTGCCATCAGTGAGTCGGGGACAGGGTGGTCGAACAATGAGCAGTTCTTC.

The genes are TRBV18 and TRBJ2-5; D ambiguous. V lost 1 base and J lost 0, with 27 bases in between. The CDR3 has 21 residues. Germline CDR1 and CDR2: KGHSH and LQKENI. The CDR3 DNA reads as TGTGCCAGCTCACCACAAATTGACTCCCCACTTTATTCACTTTACCAAGAGACCCAGTACTTC. The encoded protein is CASSPQIDSPLYSLYQETQYF. The full variable domain, its missing parts supplied by reference TRBV18 and TRBJ2-5, is NAGVMQNPRHLVRRRGQEARLRCSPMKGHSHVYWYRQLPEEGLKFMVYLQKENIIDESGMPKERFSAEFPKEGPSILRIQQVVRGDSAAYFCASSPQIDSPLYSLYQETQYFGPGTRLLVL.

This chain uses TRBV7-9 with TRBJ1-4; D gene uncertain. The CDR3 is 14 amino acids. Trimming shortened V by 3 bases and J by 3 bases, and 8 bases separated the two germline ends. The germline V gene has CDR1 SEHNR and CDR2 FQNEAQ (reference sequence). The CDR3 region is CASSLAQANEKLFF. The CDR3 DNA follows: TGTGCCAGCAGCTTGGCGCAGGCTAATGAAAAACTGTTTTTT.

The V gene is TRBV9, the J gene TRBJ2-7; maybe TRBD2 (6 bases). V lost 1 base, J lost 2 bases, and 13 bases lay in between. The length of the CDR3 is 15 residues. CDR1 is SGDLS, CDR2 YYNGEE, per germline. The CDR3 DNA sequence: TGTGCCAGCAGCGTAAGGAACGGGAGTCCCTACGAGCAGTACTTC. Protein: CASSVRNGSPYEQYF.

This clone showed up just a few times. The gene calls are TRBV7-2 and TRBJ2-7, with D tentatively TRBD2 (6 bases). Trimming removed 1 base from V and 1 base from J, with 11 bases in between. Per the germline V gene, CDR1 is SGHTA and CDR2 is FQGNSA. The CDR3 has 15 amino acids. As DNA, the CDR3 is TGTGCCAGCAGCTTAGGTGTGACTAGGTCCTACGAGCAGTACTTC. It specifies CASSLGVTRSYEQYF.

V is TRBV7-2 and J is TRBJ1-4; tentative D call: TRBD1 (5 bases). Trimming cost V 5 bases and J 14 bases, with 18 bases left between them. The CDR3 runs 13 residues. Germline loops: CDR1 SGHTA, CDR2 FQGNSA. The CDR3 loop reads CASSTGTAEVLFF. DNA for the CDR3: TGTGCCAGCAGCACCGGGACTGCCGAGGTTCTGTTTTTT.

This rearrangement joins TRBV5-1 to TRBJ1-1; 10 positions agree with TRBD1. V lost 6 bases and J lost 6; bases outside the gene matches: 8. Germline CDR1 reads SGHRS; CDR2 reads YFSETQ. This CDR3 is built from 14 residues. The CDR3 sequence is CASTSGTGVAEAFF. The CDR3 DNA reads TGCGCCAGCACGTCCGGGACAGGGGTCGCTGAAGCTTTCTTT.

V and J are TRBV19 and TRBJ2-5; 9 nucleotides agree with TRBD1. The CDR3 has 15 residues. Germline lookup yields CDR1 LNHDA and CDR2 SQIVND (reference sequence). V shed 7 bases, J shed 2 bases, and the junction held 8 bases outside the gene matches. The CDR3 DNA reads as TGTGCCAGTACCGACAGGGGGGGAGAGCAAGAGACCCAGTACTTC. Its protein product is CASTDRGGEQETQYF.

The chain joins TRBV6-1 to TRBJ2-7, with D possibly being TRBD1 (5 bases). The germline V gene encodes CDR1 MNHNS and CDR2 SASEGT. The length of the CDR3 is 13 residues. Trimming removed 1 base from V and 3 bases from J, with 7 bases in between. The CDR3 spells CASSEGRDYEQYF. Written as DNA, the CDR3 is TGTGCCAGCAGTGAAGGCAGGGACTACGAGCAGTACTTC.

The genes are TRBV10-3 and TRBJ2-1; 10 bases align to TRBD2. This CDR3 region has 16 residues. The V segment lost 10 bases and the J segment 9 bases; nucleotides outside the gene matches: 18. CDR1 ENHRY and CDR2 SYGVKD come from the germline V gene. The CDR3 region is CASKESPSGSGGEQFF. The CDR3 DNA reads TGTGCCAGTAAAGAATCCCCTAGCGGGAGTGGGGGTGAGCAGTTCTTC.

The chain couples TRBV7-3 to TRBJ2-3; a weak D match, TRBD2 (6 bases). Germline CDR1 reads SGHTA; CDR2 reads FQGTGA. This CDR3 has 16 residues. Trimming removed 2 bases from V and 1 base from J, with 13 bases in between. The CDR3 sequence is CASSLGGNGGTDTQYF. Here the CDR3 DNA reads TGTGCCAGCAGCTTAGGGGGGAATGGGGGCACAGATACGCAGTATTTT.

In DNA form, the CDR3 reads TGTGCCAGCAGCGTCGATTTGACAGTGAAAACTGAAAAACTGTTTTTT. Translation gives CASSVDLTVKTEKLFF. The chain employs TRBV9 and TRBJ1-4; perhaps TRBD1 as D (5 bases). The CDR3 spans 16 residues. The germline V gene has CDR1 SGDLS and CDR2 YYNGEE. V lost 2 bases and J 7 bases, leaving 18 bases between the germline ends.

The chain employs TRBV19 and TRBJ1-1, with 8 bases aligning to TRBD1. With 4 bases clipped from V and 4 bases from J, the junction kept 11 bases outside the gene matches. The CDR3 loop spans 16 amino acids. The germline V gene encodes CDR1 LNHDA and CDR2 SQIVND (reference sequence). CDR3 DNA sequence: TGTGCCAGTAGTAGATACCCCGAGACAGGGGTCACTGAAGCTTTCTTT. Its protein is CASSRYPETGVTEAFF.

This clone was found a few times. As DNA, the CDR3 is TGTGCCAGTAGTATAGCAGCGGGGGGGGCAGATACGCAGTATTTT. Amino acid sequence: CASSIAAGGADTQYF. The genes are TRBV19 and TRBJ2-3; TRBD2 agrees at 10 bases. V was clipped by 1 base and J by 4 bases; unmatched bases: 2. The CDR3 runs to 15 residues. CDR1 is LNHDA, CDR2 SQIVND, per germline (reference sequence).

The CDR3 is CASSTAGTHYPGGANVLTF. CDR3 DNA: TGTGCCAGTAGTACGGCCGGGACTCATTACCCCGGTGGGGCCAACGTCCTGACTTTC. V is TRBV19 and J is TRBJ2-6; a weak D match, TRBD2 (6 bases). CDR1 and CDR2 from the germline V gene are LNHDA and SQIVND (reference sequence). The CDR3 runs to 19 residues. Trimming left V 4 bases short and J 3 bases short, with 22 bases between.

This chain's CDR3 is CASSSAYEQYF. CDR3 bases: TGTGCCAGCAGCTCGGCCTACGAGCAGTACTTC. V and J are TRBV7-2 and TRBJ2-7; D remains unclear. CDR1 is SGHTA, CDR2 FQGNSA, per germline. The V end was cut by 4 bases, the J end by 2 bases, with 3 bases between. The CDR3 runs to 11 residues.

The V gene is TRBV11-2, the J gene TRBJ1-4; a weak D match, TRBD1 (5 bases). V dropped 3 bases and J dropped 7 bases, with 9 bases sitting between them. Germline CDR1 is SGHAT and CDR2 is FQNNGV. This CDR3 is built from 13 residues. DNA for the CDR3: TGTGCCAGCAGCTTTGGAGGGGTTGAAAAACTGTTTTTT. Residues: CASSFGGVEKLFF.

The chain is built from TRBV29-1 and TRBJ2-1; 10 bases line up with TRBD2. Trimming removed 4 bases from V and 5 bases from J; junction bases left unmatched: 8. Germline assignment: CDR1 SQVTM and CDR2 ANQGSEA. The CDR3 sequence is 15 residues long. The CDR3 nucleotides read TGCAGCGTTGCCTCCGGGACTAGCGAGAACAATGAGCAGTTCTTC. This translates into CSVASGTSENNEQFF.

CDR3 sequence reads: CASTSLTGGMNTEAFF. CDR3 nucleotides: TGTGCCAGCACCTCACTGACAGGGGGAATGAACACTGAAGCTTTCTTT. The gene calls are TRBV7-2 and TRBJ1-1; 9 bases match TRBD1. The CDR3 runs 16 residues. The trim removed 7 bases at V and 0 bases at J, leaving 9 bases unmatched. Germline V gene lookup returns CDR1 SGHTA and CDR2 FQGNSA.

This clone was recorded only once. The chain links TRBV7-2 to TRBJ2-7; 13 bases are shared with TRBD2. CDR1 and CDR2 (germline): SGHTA, FQGNSA. There are 15 residues in the CDR3. V lost 5 bases and J lost 0; bases outside the gene matches: 1. DNA for the CDR3: TGTGCCAGCAGCCGGACTAGCGGGAGCTCCTACGAGCAGTACTTC. It yields the protein CASSRTSGSSYEQYF.